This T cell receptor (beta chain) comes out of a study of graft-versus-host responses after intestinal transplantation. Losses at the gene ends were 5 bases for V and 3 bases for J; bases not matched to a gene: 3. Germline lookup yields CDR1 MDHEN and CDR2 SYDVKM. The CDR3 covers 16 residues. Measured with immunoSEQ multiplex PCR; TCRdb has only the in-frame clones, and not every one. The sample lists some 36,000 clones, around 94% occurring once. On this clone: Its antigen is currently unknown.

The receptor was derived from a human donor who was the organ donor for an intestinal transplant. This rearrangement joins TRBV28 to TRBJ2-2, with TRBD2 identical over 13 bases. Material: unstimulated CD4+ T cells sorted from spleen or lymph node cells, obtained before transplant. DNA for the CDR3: TGTGCCAGCAGTCTGGGACTAGCGGGGCACACCGGGGAGCTGTTTTTT. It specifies CASSLGLAGHTGELFF.